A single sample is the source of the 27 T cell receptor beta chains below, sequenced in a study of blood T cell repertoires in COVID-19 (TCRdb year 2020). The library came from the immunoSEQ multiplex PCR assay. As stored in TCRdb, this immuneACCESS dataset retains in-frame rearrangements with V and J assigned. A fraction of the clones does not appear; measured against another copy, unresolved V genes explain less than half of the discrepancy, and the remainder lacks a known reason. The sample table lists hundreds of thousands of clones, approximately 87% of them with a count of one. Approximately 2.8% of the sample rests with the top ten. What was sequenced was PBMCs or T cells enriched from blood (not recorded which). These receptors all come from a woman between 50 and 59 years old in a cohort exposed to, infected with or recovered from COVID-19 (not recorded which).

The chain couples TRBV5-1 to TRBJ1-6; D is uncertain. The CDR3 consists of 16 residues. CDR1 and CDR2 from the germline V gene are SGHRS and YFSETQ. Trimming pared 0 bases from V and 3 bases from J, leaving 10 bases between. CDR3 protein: CASSLASGGYNSPLHF. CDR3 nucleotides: TGCGCCAGCAGCTTGGCGTCGGGAGGCTATAATTCACCCCTCCACTTT.

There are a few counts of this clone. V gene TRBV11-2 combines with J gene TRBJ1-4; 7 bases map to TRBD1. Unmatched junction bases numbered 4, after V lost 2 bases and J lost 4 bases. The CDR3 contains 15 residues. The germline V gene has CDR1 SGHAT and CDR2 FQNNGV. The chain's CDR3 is CASSLQRGRNEKLFF. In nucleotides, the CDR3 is TGTGCCAGCAGCTTACAGAGGGGGCGTAATGAAAAACTGTTTTTT.

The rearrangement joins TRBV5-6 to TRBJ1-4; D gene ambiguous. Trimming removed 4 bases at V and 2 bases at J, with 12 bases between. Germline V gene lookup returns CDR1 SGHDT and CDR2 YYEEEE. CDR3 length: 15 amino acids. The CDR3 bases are TGTGCCAGCAGCGGAATCGGAGGGACTAATGAAAAACTGTTTTTT. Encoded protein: CASSGIGGTNEKLFF.

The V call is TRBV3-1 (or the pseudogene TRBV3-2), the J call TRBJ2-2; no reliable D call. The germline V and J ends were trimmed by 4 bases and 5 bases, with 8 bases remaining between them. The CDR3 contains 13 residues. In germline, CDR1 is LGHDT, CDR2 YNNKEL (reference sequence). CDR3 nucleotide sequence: TGTGCCAGCAGCCCGGTGCGGACCGGGGAGCTGTTTTTT. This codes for CASSPVRTGELFF.

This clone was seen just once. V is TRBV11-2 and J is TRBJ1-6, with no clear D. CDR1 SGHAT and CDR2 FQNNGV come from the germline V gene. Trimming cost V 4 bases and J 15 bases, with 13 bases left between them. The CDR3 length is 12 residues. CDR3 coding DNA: TGTGCCAGCAGCTCCCCCGCACGGGACCTCCACTTT. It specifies CASSSPARDLHF.

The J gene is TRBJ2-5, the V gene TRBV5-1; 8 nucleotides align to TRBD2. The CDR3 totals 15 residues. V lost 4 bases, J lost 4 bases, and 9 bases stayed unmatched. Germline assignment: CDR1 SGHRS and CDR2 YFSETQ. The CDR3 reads CASSDGLARAETQYF. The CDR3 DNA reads TGCGCCAGCAGCGACGGACTAGCCCGGGCAGAGACCCAGTACTTC.

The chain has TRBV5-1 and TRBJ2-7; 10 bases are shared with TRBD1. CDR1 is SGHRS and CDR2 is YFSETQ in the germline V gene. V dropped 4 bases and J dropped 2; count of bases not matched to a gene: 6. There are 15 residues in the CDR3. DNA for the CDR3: TGCGCCAGCAGCCTGACCGGGACAGGGGCCTACGAGCAGTACTTC. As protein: CASSLTGTGAYEQYF.

Here the CDR3 DNA reads TGTGCCAGCTCAGGGGACAGAAGCTTTTATGGCTACACCTTC. Protein sequence: CASSGDRSFYGYTF. The chain carries TRBV18 and TRBJ1-2, with 7 bases matching TRBD1. CDR1 and CDR2 (germline): KGHSH, LQKENI. The V segment lost 5 bases and the J segment 5 bases; nucleotides outside the gene matches: 8. The CDR3 sequence is 14 residues long.

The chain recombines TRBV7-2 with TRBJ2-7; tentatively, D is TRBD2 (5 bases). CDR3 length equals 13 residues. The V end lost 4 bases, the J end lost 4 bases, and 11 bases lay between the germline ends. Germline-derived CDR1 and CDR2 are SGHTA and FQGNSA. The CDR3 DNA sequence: TGTGCCAGCAGCTCCGTGGGAGCATACGAGCAGTACTTC. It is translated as CASSSVGAYEQYF.

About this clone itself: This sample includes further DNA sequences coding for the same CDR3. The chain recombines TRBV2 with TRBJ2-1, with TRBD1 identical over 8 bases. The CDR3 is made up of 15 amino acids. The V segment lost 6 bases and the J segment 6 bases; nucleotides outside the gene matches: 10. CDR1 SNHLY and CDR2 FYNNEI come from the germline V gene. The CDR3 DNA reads TGTGCCAGCAGGTCCGGGACAGGCCTGGGCAATGAGCAGTTCTTC. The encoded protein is CASRSGTGLGNEQFF.

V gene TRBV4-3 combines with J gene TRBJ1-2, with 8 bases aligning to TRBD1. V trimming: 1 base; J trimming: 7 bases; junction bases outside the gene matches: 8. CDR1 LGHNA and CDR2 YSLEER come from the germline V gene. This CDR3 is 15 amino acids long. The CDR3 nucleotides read TGCGCCAGCAGCCAAGGGACAGGGAATGGTTTTGGCTACACCTTC. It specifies CASSQGTGNGFGYTF.

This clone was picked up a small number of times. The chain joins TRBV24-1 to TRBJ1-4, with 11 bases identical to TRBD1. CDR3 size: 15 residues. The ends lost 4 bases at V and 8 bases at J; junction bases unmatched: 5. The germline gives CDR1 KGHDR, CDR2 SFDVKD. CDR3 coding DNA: TGTGCCACCAGTGAAGGACAGGGGGCAGGAGAAAAACTGTTTTTT. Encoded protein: CATSEGQGAGEKLFF.

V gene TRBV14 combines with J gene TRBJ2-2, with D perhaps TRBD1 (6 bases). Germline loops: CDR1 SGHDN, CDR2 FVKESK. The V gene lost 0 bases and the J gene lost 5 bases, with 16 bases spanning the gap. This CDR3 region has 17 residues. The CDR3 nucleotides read TGTGCCAGCAGCCAAGATGTACGGCTGAGGGGGACCGGGGAGCTGTTTTTT. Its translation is CASSQDVRLRGTGELFF.

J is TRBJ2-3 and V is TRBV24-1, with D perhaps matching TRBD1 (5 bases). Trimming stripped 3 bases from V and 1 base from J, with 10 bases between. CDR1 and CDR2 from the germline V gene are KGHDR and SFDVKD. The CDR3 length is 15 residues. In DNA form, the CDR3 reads TGTGCCACCAGTGATAGGATAGGGGGCACAGATACGCAGTATTTT. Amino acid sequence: CATSDRIGGTDTQYF.

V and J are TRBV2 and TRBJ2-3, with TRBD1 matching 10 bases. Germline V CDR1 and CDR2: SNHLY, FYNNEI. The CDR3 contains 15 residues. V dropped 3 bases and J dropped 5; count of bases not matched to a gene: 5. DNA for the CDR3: TGTGCCAGCAGTGAGAGTGGACAGGGGGGAGATACGCAGTATTTT. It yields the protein CASSESGQGGDTQYF.

The CDR3 region is CASSKVLGGGVLSYNEQFF. In DNA, the CDR3 is TGTGCCAGCAGCAAAGTGTTGGGCGGGGGGGTTTTGAGCTACAATGAGCAGTTCTTC. The chain carries TRBV21-1 and TRBJ2-1; the listed D gene, TRBD2, was not tested against the DNA. TRBV21-1 is a known pseudogene. This CDR3 has 19 amino acids.

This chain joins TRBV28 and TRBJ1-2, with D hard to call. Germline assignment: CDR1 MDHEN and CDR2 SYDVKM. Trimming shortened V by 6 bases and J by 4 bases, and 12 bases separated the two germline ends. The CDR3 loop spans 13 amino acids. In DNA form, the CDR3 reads TGTGCCAGCAGGCCAGCACCTAGCTATGGCTACACCTTC. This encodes CASRPAPSYGYTF.

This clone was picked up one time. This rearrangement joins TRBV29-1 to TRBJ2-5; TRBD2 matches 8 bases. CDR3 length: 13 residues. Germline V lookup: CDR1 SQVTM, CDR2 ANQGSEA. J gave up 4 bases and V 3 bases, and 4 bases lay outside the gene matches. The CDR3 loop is CSVERGAGETQYF. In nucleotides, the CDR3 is TGCAGCGTTGAGCGGGGGGCGGGAGAGACCCAGTACTTC.

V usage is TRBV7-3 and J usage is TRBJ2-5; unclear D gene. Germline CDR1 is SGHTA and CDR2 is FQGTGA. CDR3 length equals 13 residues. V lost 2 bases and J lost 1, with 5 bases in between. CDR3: CASSLLVQETQYF. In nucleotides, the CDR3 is TGTGCCAGCAGCTTATTAGTCCAAGAGACCCAGTACTTC.

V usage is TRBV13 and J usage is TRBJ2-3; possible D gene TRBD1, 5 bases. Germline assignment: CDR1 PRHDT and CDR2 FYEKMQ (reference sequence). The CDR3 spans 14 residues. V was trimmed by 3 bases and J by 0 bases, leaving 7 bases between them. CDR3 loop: CASSLPGSTDTQYF. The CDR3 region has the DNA TGTGCCAGCAGCTTGCCAGGGAGCACAGATACGCAGTATTTT.

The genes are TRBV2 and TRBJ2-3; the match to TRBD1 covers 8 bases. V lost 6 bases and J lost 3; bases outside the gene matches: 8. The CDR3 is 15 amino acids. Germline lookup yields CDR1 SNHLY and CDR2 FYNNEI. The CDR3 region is CASSTQGAGTDTQYF. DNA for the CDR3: TGTGCCAGCAGCACTCAGGGGGCTGGAACAGATACGCAGTATTTT.

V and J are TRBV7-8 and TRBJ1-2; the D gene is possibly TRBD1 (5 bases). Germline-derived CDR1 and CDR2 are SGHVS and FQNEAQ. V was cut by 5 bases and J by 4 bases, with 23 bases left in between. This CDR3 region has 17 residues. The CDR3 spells CASSRVGTGDGGYGYTF. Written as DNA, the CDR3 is TGTGCCAGCAGCCGAGTCGGGACGGGGGATGGAGGCTATGGCTACACCTTC.

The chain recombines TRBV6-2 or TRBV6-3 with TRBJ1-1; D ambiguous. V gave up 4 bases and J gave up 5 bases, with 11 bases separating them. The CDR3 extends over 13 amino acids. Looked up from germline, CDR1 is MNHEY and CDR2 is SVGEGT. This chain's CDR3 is CASSSLRWTEAFF. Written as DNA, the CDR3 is TGTGCCAGCAGTTCTCTCAGGTGGACTGAAGCTTTCTTT.

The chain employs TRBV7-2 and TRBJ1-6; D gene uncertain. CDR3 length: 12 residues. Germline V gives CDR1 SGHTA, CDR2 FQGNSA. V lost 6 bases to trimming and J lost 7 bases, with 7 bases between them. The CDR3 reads CASRSSNSPLHF. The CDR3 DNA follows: TGTGCCAGCAGGTCGTCCAATTCACCCCTCCACTTT. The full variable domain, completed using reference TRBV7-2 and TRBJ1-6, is GAGVSQSPSNKVTEKGKDVELRCDPISGHTALYWYRQSLGQGLEFLIYFQGNSAPDKSGLPSDRFSAERTGGSVSTLTIQRTQQEDSAVYLCASRSSNSPLHFGNGTRLTVT.

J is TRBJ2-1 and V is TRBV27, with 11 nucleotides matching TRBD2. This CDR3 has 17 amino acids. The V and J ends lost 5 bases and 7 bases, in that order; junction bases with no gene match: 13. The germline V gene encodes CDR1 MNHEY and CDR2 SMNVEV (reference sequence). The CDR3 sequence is CASSLFSGGGSRNEQFF. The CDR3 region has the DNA TGTGCCAGCAGTCTATTTAGCGGGGGGGGGTCTCGGAATGAGCAGTTCTTC.

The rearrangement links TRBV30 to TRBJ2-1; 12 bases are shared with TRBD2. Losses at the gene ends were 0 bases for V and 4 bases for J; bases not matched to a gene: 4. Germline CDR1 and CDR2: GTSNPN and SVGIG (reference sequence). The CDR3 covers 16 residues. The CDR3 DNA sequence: TGTGCCTGGAGTGTTCGGCTAGCGGGGGGGTACAATGAGCAGTTCTTC. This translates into CAWSVRLAGGYNEQFF.

The CDR3 nucleotides read TGCGCCAGCAGTGACCCGTCGGCGGCAAGAAGGGAGCAGTTCTTC. It specifies CASSDPSAARREQFF. V usage is TRBV10-2 and J usage is TRBJ2-1; D is unresolved. Per the germline V gene, CDR1 is WSHSY and CDR2 is SAAADI. The CDR3 length is 15 residues. V was pared by 3 bases and J by 10 bases, with 19 bases between.